This T cell receptor beta chain was profiled in a study of early stage breast cancer tumors. Study details: Each sample averaged approximately 9.8-fold read coverage. Overall study results and limits: Blood repertoires resembled normal breast more than tumor. Commonly generated sequences made up most enriched TCRB sequences shared between patients.

In the case of this clone: Its antigen remains unknown.

The repertoire was sequenced with immunoSEQ multiplex PCR; TCRdb's copy has only in-frame clones and lacks some. The data show some 29,000 clones, 84% seen once. The sequenced sample consisted of blood. This receptor was obtained from a person aged 45 to 59 with breast cancer.

CDR3 DNA sequence: TGTGCCAGCAGCGGGGGTATTGGGGGGAACACTGAAGCTTTCTTT. This translates into CASSGGIGGNTEAFF. This chain connects TRBV9 to TRBJ1-1, with D possibly matching TRBD1 (5 bases). The CDR3 extends over 15 amino acids. V dropped 3 bases and J dropped 1 base, with 13 bases sitting between them. Germline assignment: CDR1 SGDLS and CDR2 YYNGEE.